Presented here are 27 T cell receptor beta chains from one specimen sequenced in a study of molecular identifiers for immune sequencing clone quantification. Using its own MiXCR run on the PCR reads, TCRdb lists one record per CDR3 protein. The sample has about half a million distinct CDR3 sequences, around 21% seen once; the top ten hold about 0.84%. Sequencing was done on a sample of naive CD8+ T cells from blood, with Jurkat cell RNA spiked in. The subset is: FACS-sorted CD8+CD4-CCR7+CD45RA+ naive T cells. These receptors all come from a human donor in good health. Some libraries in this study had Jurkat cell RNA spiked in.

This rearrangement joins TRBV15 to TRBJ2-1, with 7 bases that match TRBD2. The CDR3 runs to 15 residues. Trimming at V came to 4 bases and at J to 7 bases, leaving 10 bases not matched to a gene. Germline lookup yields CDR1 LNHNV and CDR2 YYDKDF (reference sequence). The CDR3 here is CATSTIAGVDNEQFF. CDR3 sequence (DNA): TGTGCCACCAGCACAATTGCGGGAGTTGATAATGAGCAGTTCTTC.

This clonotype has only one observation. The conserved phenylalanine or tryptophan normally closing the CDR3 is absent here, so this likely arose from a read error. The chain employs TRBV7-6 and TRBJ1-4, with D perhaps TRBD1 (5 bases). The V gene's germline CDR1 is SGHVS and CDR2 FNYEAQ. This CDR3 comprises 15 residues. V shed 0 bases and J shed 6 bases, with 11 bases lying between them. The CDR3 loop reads CASSLAAGTDEKLFL. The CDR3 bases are TGTGCCAGCAGCTTAGCAGCTGGGACTGATGAAAAACTGTTTCTT.

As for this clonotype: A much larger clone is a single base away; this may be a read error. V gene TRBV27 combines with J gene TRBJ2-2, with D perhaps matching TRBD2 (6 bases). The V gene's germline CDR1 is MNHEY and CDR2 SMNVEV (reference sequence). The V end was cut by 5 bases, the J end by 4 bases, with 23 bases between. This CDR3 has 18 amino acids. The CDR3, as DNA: TGTGCCAGCAGTCTTCTCCGGACTAACGGGGACGGCACCGGGGAGCTGTTTTTT. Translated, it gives CASSLLRTNGDGTGELFF.

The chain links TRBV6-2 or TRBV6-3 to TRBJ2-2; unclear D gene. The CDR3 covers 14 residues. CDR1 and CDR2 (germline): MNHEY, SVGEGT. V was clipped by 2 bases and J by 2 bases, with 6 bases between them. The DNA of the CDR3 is TGTGCCAGCAGTTACGCAGAAAACACCGGGGAGCTGTTTTTT. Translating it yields CASSYAENTGELFF.

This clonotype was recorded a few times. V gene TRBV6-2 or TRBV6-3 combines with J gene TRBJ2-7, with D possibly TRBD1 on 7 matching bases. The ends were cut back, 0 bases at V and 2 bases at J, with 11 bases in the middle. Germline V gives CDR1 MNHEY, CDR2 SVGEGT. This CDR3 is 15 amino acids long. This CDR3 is CASSYSDRRAYEQYF. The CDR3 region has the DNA TGTGCCAGCAGTTACTCGGACAGGAGGGCCTACGAGCAGTACTTC.

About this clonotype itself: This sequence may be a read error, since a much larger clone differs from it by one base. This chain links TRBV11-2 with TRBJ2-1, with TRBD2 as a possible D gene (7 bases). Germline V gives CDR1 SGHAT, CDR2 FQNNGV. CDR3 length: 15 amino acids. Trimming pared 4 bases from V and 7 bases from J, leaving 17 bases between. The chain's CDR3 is CASSYPVGGRNEQFF. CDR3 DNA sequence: TGTGCCAGCAGCTACCCTGTGGGGGGGCGGAATGAGCAGTTCTTC.

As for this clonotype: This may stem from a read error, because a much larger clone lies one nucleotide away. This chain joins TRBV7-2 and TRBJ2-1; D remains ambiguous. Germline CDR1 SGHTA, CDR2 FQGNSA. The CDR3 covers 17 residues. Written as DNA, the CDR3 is TGTGCCGGCAGCCCCACGCAAGAGTTGAGCTCCTACAATGAGCAGTTCTTC. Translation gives CAGSPTQELSSYNEQFF.

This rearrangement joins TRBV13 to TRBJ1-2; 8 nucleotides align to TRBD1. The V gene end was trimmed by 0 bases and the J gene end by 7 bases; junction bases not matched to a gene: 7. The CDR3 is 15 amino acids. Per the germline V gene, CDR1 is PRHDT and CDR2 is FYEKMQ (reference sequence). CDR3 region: CASSLGGDRKSGYTF. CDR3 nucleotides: TGTGCCAGCAGCTTAGGGGGGGACAGGAAGAGTGGCTACACCTTC.

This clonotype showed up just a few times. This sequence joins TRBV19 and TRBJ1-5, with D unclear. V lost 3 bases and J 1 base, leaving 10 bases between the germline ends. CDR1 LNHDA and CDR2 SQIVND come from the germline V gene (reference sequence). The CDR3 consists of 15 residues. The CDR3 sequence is CASSMGERSNQPQHF. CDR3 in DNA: TGTGCCAGTAGTATGGGAGAGCGGAGCAATCAGCCCCAGCATTTT. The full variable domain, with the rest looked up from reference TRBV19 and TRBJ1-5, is DGGITQSPKYLFRKEGQNVTLSCEQNLNHDAMYWYRQDPGQGLRLIYYSQIVNDFQKGDIAEGYSVSREKKESFPLTVTSAQKNPTAFYLCASSMGERSNQPQHFGDGTRLSIL.

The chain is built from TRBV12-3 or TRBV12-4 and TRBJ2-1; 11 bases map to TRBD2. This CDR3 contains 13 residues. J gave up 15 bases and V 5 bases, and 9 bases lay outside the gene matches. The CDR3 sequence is CASSGEFSGGGFF. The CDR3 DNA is TGTGCCAGCAGTGGCGAGTTTAGCGGGGGGGGGTTCTTC.

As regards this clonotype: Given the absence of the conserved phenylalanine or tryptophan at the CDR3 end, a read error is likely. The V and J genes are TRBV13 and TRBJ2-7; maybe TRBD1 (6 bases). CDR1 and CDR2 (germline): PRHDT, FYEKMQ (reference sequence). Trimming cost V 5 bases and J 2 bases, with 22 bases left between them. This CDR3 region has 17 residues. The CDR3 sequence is CASSSRETGQITYEQYL. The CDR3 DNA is TGTGCCAGCAGCAGTCGAGAGACCGGACAGATAACCTACGAGCAGTACCTC.

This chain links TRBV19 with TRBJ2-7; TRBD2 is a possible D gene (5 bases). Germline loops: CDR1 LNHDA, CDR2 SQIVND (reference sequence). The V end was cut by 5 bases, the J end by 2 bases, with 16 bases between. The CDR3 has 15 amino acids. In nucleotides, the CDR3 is TGTGCCAGTAGTGTCGGGAAACCGCCCCCCTACGAGCAGTACTTC. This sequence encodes CASSVGKPPPYEQYF.

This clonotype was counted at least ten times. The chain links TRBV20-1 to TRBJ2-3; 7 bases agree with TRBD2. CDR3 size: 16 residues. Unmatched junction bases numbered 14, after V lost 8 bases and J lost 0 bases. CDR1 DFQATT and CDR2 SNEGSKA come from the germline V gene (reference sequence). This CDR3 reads CSLNPEREPSTDTQYF. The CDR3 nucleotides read TGCAGTCTTAACCCAGAGCGGGAACCTAGCACAGATACGCAGTATTTT.

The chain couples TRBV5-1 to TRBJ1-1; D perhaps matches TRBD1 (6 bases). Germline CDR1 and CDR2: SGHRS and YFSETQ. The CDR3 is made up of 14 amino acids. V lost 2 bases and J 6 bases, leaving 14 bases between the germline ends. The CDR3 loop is CASSFEGGDSEAFF. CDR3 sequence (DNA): TGCGCCAGCAGCTTTGAGGGGGGGGACTCTGAAGCTTTCTTT.

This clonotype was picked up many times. The CDR3 DNA reads as TGCAGTGCTGGATTACAGGGGCTGGGCAATCAGCCCCAGCATTTT. Its translation is CSAGLQGLGNQPQHF. The rearrangement links TRBV20-1 to TRBJ1-5; 7 positions agree with TRBD1. The CDR3 runs 15 residues. Germline values: CDR1 DFQATT, CDR2 SNEGSKA (reference sequence). V shed 5 bases and J 2 bases; nucleotides not matched to a gene: 9.

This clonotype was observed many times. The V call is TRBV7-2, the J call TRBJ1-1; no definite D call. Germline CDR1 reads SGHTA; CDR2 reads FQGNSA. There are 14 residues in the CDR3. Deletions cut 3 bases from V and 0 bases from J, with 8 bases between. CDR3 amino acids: CASSFRALNTEAFF. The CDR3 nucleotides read TGTGCCAGCAGCTTCCGGGCTCTGAACACTGAAGCTTTCTTT.

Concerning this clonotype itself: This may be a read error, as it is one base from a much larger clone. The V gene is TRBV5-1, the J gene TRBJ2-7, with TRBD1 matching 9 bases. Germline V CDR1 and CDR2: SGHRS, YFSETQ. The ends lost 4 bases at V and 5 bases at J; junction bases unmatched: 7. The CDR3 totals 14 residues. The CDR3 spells CASSPAGTGHEQYF. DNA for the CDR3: TGCGCCAGCAGCCCAGCCGGGACAGGGCACGAGCAGTACTTC.

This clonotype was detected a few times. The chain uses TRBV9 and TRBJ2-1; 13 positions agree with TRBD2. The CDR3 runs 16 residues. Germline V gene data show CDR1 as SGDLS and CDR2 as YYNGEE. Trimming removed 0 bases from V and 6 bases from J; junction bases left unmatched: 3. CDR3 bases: TGTGCCAGCAGCGTAGAAACTAGCGGGAGGGCCAATGAGCAGTTCTTC. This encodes CASSVETSGRANEQFF.

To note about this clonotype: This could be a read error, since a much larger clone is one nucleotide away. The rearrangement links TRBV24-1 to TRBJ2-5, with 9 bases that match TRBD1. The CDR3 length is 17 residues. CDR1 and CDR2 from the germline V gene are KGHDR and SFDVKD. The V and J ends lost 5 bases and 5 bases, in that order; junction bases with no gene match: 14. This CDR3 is CATSGSTLQGAMETQYF. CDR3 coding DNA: TGTGCCACCAGTGGTTCCACTTTACAGGGGGCGATGGAGACCCAGTACTTC.

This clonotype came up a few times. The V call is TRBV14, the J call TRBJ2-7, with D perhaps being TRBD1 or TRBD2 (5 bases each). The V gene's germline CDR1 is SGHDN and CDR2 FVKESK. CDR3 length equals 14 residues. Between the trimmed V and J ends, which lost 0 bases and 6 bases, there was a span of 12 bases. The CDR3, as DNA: TGTGCCAGCAGCCAAGACTTAGGGACCGCCGAGCAGTACTTC. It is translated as CASSQDLGTAEQYF. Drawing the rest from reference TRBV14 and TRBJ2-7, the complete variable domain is EAGVTQFPSHSVIEKGQTVTLRCDPISGHDNLYWYRRVMGKEIKFLLHFVKESKQDESGMPNNRFLAERTGGTYSTLKVQPAELEDSGVYFCASSQDLGTAEQYFGPGTRLTVT.

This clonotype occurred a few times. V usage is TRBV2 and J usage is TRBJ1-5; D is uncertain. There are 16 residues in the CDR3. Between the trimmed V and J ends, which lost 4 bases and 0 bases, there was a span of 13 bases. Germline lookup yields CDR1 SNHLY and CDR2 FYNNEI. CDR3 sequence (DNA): TGTGCCAGCAGTGGAGCCACGACGGGTAGCAATCAGCCCCAGCATTTT. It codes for CASSGATTGSNQPQHF.

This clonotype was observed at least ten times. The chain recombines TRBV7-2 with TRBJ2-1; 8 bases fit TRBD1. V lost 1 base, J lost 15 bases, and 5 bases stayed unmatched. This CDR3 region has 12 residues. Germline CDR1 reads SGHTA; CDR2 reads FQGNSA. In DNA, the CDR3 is TGTGCCAGCAGCTTAGGGTACAGGGGGTGGTTCTTC. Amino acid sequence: CASSLGYRGWFF.

The chain's CDR3 is CASAGTGEYNEQFF. The CDR3 DNA reads as TGCGCCAGCGCCGGGACAGGCGAATACAATGAGCAGTTCTTC. The chain carries TRBV5-1 and TRBJ2-1, with TRBD1 identical over 8 bases. J gave up 4 bases and V 7 bases, and 7 bases lay outside the gene matches. The CDR3 covers 14 residues. The V gene's germline CDR1 is SGHRS and CDR2 YFSETQ. The variable domain in full, with the rest retrieved from reference TRBV5-1 and TRBJ2-1, is KAGVTQTPRYLIKTRGQQVTLSCSPISGHRSVSWYQQTPGQGLQFLFEYFSETQRNKGNFPGRFSGRQFSNSRSEMNVSTLELGDSALYLCASAGTGEYNEQFFGPGTRLTVL.

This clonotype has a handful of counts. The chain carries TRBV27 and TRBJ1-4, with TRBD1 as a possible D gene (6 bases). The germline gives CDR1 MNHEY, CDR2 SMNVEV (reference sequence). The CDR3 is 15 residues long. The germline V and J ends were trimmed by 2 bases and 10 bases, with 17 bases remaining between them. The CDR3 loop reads CASSLEGGGVGKLFF. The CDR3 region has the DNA TGTGCCAGCAGTTTAGAGGGGGGCGGGGTGGGAAAACTGTTTTTT.

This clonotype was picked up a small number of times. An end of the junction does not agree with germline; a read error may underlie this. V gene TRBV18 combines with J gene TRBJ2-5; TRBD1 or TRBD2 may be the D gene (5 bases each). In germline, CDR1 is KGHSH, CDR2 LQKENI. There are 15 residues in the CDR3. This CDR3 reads CASSRPLGAKETRYF. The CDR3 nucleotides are TGTGCCAGCTCACGCCCACTCGGGGCGAAAGAGACCCGGTACTTC.

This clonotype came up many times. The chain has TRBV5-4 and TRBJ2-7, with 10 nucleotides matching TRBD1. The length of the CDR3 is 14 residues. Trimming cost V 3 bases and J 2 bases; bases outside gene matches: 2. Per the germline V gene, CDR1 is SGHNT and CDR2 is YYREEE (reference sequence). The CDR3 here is CASSWGTGAYEQYF. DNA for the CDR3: TGTGCCAGCAGCTGGGGGACAGGGGCCTACGAGCAGTACTTC.

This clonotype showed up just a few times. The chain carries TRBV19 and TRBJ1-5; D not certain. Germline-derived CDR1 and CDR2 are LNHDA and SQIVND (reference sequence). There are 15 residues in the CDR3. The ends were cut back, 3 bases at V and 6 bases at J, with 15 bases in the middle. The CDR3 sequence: CASSILAGLSQPQHF. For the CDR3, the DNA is TGTGCCAGTAGTATTTTGGCAGGCCTAAGTCAGCCCCAGCATTTT.